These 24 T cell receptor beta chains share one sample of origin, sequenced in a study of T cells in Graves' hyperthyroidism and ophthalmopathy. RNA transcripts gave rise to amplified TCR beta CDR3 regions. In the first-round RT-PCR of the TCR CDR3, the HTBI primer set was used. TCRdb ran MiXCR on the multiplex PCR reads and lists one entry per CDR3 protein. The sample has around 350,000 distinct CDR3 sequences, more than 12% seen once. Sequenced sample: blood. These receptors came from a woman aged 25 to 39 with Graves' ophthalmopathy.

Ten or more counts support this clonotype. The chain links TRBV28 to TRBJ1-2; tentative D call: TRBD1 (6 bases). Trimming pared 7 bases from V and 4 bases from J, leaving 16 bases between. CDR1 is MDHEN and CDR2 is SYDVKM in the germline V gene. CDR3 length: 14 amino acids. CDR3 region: CASNIWGGAYGYTF. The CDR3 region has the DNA TGTGCCAGCAATATCTGGGGGGGGGCCTATGGCTACACCTTC.

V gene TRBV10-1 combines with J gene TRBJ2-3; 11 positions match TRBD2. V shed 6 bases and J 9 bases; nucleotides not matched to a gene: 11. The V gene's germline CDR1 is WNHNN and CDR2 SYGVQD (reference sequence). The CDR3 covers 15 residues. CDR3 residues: CASSETSGTDETQYF. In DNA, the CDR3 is TGCGCCAGCAGCGAGACTAGCGGGACGGACGAAACGCAGTATTTT.

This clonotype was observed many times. CDR3 DNA sequence: TGTGCCAGCTCACCAACTAGCTCCTACAATGAGCAGTTCTTC. Protein sequence: CASSPTSSYNEQFF. This rearrangement joins TRBV18 to TRBJ2-1; possibly TRBD2 for D (5 bases). From germline, CDR1 is KGHSH and CDR2 LQKENI. The CDR3 runs to 14 residues. Trimming took 2 bases from V and 0 from J, leaving 5 bases between them.

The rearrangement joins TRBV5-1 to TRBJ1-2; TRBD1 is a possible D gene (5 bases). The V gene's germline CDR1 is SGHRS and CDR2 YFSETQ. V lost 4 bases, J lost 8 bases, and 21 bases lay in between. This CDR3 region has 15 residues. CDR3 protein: CASSSSGISSMGYTF. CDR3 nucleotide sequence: TGCGCCAGCAGCAGCTCAGGGATATCTTCTATGGGCTACACCTTC. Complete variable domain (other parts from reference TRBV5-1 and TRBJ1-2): KAGVTQTPRYLIKTRGQQVTLSCSPISGHRSVSWYQQTPGQGLQFLFEYFSETQRNKGNFPGRFSGRQFSNSRSEMNVSTLELGDSALYLCASSSSGISSMGYTFGSGTRLTVV.

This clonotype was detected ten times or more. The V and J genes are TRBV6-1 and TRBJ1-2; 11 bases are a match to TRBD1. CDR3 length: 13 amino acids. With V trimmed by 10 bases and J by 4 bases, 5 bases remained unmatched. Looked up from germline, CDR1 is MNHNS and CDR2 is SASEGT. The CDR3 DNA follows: TGTGCCATTTGGGACAGGGGGACCTATGGCTACACCTTC. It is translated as CAIWDRGTYGYTF.

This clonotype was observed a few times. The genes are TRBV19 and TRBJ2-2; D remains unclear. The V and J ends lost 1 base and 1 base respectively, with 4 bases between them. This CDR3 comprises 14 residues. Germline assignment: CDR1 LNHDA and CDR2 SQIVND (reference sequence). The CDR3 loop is CASSIVQNTGELFF. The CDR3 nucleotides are TGTGCCAGTAGTATAGTACAGAACACCGGGGAGCTGTTTTTT.

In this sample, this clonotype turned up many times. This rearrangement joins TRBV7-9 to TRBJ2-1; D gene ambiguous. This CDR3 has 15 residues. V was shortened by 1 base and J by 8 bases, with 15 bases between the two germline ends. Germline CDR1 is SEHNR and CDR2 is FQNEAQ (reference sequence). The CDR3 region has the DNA TGTGCCAGCAGCTTAGTCGGACCGAGACTCTATGAGCAGTTCTTC. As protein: CASSLVGPRLYEQFF.

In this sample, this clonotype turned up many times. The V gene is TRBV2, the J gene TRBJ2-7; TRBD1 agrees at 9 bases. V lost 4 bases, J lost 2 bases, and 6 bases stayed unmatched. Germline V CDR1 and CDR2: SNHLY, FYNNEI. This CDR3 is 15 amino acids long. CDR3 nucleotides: TGTGCCAGCAGTGGCCGGGACAGGGTGCCCTACGAGCAGTACTTC. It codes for CASSGRDRVPYEQYF.

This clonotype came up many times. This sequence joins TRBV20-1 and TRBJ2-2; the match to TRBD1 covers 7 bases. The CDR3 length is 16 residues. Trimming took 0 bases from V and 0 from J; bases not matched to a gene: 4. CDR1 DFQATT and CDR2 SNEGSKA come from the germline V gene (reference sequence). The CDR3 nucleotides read TGCAGTGCTAGAGATCTGCAGGGGGCGAACACCGGGGAGCTGTTTTTT. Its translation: CSARDLQGANTGELFF.

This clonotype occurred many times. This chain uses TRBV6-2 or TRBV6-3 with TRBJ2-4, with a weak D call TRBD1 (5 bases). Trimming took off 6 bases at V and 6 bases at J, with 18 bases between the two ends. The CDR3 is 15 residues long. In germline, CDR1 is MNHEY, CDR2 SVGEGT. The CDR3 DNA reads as TGTGCCAGCAGGCAAGACAGAAGCTCAACAAACATTCAGTACTTC. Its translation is CASRQDRSSTNIQYF.

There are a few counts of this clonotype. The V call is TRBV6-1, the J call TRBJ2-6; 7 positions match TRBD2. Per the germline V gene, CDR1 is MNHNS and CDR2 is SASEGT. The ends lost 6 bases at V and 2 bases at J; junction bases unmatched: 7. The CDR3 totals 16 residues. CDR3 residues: CASRGGVMAGANVLTF. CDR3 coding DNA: TGTGCCAGCAGGGGGGGGGTAATGGCTGGGGCCAACGTCCTGACTTTC.

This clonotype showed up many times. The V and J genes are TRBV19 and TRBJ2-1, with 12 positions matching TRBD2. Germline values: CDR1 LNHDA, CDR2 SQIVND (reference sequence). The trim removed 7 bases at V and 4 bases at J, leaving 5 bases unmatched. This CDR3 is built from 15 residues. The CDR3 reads CASNPTSGGYNEQFF. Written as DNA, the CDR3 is TGTGCCAGTAACCCGACTAGCGGGGGTTACAATGAGCAGTTCTTC. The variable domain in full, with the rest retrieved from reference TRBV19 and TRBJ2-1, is DGGITQSPKYLFRKEGQNVTLSCEQNLNHDAMYWYRQDPGQGLRLIYYSQIVNDFQKGDIAEGYSVSREKKESFPLTVTSAQKNPTAFYLCASNPTSGGYNEQFFGPGTRLTVL.

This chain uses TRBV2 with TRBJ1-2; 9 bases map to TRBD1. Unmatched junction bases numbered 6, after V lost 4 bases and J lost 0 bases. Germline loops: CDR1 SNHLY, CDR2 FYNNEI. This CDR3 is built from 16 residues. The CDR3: CASSGTGATTNYGYTF. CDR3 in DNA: TGTGCCAGCAGTGGGACAGGGGCAACAACTAACTATGGCTACACCTTC.

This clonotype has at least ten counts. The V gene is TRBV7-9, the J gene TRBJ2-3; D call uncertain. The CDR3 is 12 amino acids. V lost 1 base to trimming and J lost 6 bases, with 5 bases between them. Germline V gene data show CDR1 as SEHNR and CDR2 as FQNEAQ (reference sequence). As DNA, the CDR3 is TGTGCCAGCAGCTTAGAAGGGGATACGCAGTATTTT. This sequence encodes CASSLEGDTQYF.

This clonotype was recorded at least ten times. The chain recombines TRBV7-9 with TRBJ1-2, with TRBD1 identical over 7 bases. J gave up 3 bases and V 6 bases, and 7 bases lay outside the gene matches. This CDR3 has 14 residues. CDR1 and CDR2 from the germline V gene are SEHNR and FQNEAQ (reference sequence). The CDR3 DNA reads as TGTGCCAGCAGTCGACAGGGTATTCACTATGGCTACACCTTC. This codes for CASSRQGIHYGYTF. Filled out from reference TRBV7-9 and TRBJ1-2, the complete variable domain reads DTGVSQNPRHKITKRGQNVTFRCDPISEHNRLYWYRQTLGQGPEFLTYFQNEAQLEKSRLLSDRFSAERPKGSFSTLEIQRTEQGDSAMYLCASSRQGIHYGYTFGSGTRLTVV.

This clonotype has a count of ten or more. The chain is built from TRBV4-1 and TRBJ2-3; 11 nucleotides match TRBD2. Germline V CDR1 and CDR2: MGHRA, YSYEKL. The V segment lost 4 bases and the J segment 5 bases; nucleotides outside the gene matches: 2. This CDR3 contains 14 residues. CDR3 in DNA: TGCGCCAGCAGCCGTAGCGGGGGGGAAGATACGCAGTATTTT. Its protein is CASSRSGGEDTQYF.

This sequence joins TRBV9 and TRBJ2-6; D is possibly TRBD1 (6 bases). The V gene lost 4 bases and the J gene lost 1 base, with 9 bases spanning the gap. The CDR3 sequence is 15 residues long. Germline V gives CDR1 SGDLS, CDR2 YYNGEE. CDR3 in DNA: TGTGCCAGCAGCAAACAGGGATCTGGGGCCAACGTCCTGACTTTC. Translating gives CASSKQGSGANVLTF.

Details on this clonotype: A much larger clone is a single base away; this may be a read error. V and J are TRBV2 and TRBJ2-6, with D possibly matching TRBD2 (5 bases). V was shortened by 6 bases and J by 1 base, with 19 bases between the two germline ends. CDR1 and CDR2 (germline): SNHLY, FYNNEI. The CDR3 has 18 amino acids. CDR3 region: CASSRRGGPGSGANVLTF. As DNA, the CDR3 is TGTGCCAGCAGCCGTCGTGGCGGGCCCGGGTCTGGGGCCAACGTCCTGACTTTC.

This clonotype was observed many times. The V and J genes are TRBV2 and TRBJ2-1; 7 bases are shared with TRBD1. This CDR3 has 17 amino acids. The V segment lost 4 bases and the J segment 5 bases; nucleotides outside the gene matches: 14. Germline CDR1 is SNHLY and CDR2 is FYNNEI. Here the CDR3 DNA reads TGTGCCAGCAGTGGGAGAAACTCCGGGACAGTTAACAATGAGCAGTTCTTC. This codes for CASSGRNSGTVNNEQFF.

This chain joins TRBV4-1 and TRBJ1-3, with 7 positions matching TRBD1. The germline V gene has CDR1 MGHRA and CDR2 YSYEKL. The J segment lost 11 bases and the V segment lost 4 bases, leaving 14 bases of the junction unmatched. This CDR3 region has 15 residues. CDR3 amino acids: CASSPWTGIGYSIYF. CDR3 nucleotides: TGCGCCAGCAGCCCGTGGACAGGAATCGGATACTCCATATATTTT.

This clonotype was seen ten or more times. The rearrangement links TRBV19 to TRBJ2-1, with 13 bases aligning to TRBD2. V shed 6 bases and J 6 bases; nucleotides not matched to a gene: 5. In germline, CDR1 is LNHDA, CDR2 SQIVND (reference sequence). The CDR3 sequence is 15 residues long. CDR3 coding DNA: TGTGCCAGTAGGTGGACTAGCGGGGGACGCAATGAGCAGTTCTTC. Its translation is CASRWTSGGRNEQFF. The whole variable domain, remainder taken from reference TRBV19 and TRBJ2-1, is DGGITQSPKYLFRKEGQNVTLSCEQNLNHDAMYWYRQDPGQGLRLIYYSQIVNDFQKGDIAEGYSVSREKKESFPLTVTSAQKNPTAFYLCASRWTSGGRNEQFFGPGTRLTVL.

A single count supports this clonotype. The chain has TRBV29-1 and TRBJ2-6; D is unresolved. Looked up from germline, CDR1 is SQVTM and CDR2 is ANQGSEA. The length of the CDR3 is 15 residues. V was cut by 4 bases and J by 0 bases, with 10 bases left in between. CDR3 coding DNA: TGCAGCGTTGCCCGAACCCACTCTGGGGCCAACGTCCTGACTTTC. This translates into CSVARTHSGANVLTF. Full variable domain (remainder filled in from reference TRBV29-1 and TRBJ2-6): SAVISQKPSRDICQRGTSLTIQCQVDSQVTMMFWYRQQPGQSLTLIATANQGSEATYESGFVIDKFPISRPNLTFSTLTVSNMSPEDSSIYLCSVARTHSGANVLTFGAGSRLTVL.

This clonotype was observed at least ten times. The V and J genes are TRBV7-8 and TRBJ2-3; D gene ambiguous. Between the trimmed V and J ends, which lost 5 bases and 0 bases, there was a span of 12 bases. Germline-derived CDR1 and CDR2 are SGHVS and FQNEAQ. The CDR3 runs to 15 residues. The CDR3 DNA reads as TGTGCCAGCAGCCCGGACGTCATTAGCACAGATACGCAGTATTTT. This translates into CASSPDVISTDTQYF.

In nucleotides, the CDR3 is TGTGCCATCAGTGAGTCGTCAACTAATGAAAAACTGTTTTTT. This codes for CAISESSTNEKLFF. The chain has TRBV10-3 and TRBJ1-4; D remains unclear. The CDR3 is 14 residues long. Germline CDR1 and CDR2: ENHRY and SYGVKD. Trimming removed 0 bases at V and 0 bases at J, with 2 bases between.